The 27 T cell receptor beta chains in this list originate from one sample, sequenced in a study of T cells after yellow fever vaccination. TCRdb reprocessed the 5' RACE reads with MiXCR, giving one entry per CDR3 protein. The sample has about 85,000 distinct CDR3 sequences, 10% to 15% seen once. The sequences come from CD8+ T cells not binding an NS4B(214-222) dextramer, sorted from PBMCs, collected 20 to 25 days after the first yellow fever vaccination. These receptors all stem from a man aged 18 to 30 who received the YFV17D yellow fever vaccine.

This clonotype was counted ten times or more. J is TRBJ2-6 and V is TRBV4-3, with D unresolved. V lost 0 bases to trimming and J lost 4 bases, with 10 bases between them. Germline CDR1 is LGHNA and CDR2 is YSLEER. This CDR3 spans 16 amino acids. In DNA form, the CDR3 reads TGCGCCAGCAGCCAAGATGCCGGTACCGGGGCCAACGTCCTGACTTTC. Translating gives CASSQDAGTGANVLTF.

The chain is built from TRBV4-3 and TRBJ2-7; 10 bases match TRBD1. This CDR3 spans 15 amino acids. With 1 base clipped from V and 5 bases from J, the junction kept 5 bases outside the gene matches. Germline V CDR1 and CDR2: LGHNA, YSLEER. Here the CDR3 DNA reads TGCGCCAGCAGCCAAGCCGGGACAGGGGTCCACGAGCAGTACTTC. Translated, it gives CASSQAGTGVHEQYF.

Ten or more counts support this clonotype. This chain links TRBV24-1 with TRBJ2-1; D is perhaps TRBD1 (5 bases). Germline assignment: CDR1 KGHDR and CDR2 SFDVKD. The CDR3 spans 14 residues. V was trimmed by 6 bases and J by 4 bases, leaving 12 bases between them. The CDR3 bases are TGTGCCACCAGTCTAACAGGCGGATACAATGAGCAGTTCTTC. It specifies CATSLTGGYNEQFF.

The rearrangement links TRBV7-2 to TRBJ2-2; possibly TRBD2 for D (6 bases). V shed 4 bases and J shed 3 bases, with 12 bases lying between them. The CDR3 spans 15 residues. Germline-derived CDR1 and CDR2 are SGHTA and FQGNSA. CDR3 nucleotides: TGTGCCAGCAGCTCTCGGGACTTCGACACCGGGGAGCTGTTTTTT. Its protein product is CASSSRDFDTGELFF.

The chain links TRBV29-1 to TRBJ1-2; D uncertain. V was pared by 3 bases and J by 3 bases, with 8 bases between. CDR1 is SQVTM, CDR2 ANQGSEA, per germline. This CDR3 contains 12 residues. CDR3 nucleotides: TGCAGCGTTGACCGGCAGTACTATGGCTACACCTTC. Its translation is CSVDRQYYGYTF.

This clonotype has a handful of counts. This chain uses TRBV10-1 with TRBJ1-5; D not resolved. With 0 bases removed from V and 4 bases from J, the gap between germline ends came to 4 bases. The CDR3 has 13 amino acids. Germline assignment: CDR1 WNHNN and CDR2 SYGVQD (reference sequence). CDR3 region: CASSESGNQPQHF. As DNA, the CDR3 is TGCGCCAGCAGTGAGTCGGGGAATCAGCCCCAGCATTTT.

The rearrangement uses TRBV5-4 and TRBJ1-1; tentative D call: TRBD1 (5 bases). V lost 3 bases, J lost 1 base, and 10 bases lay in between. CDR1 and CDR2 (germline): SGHNT, YYREEE (reference sequence). This CDR3 is built from 14 residues. CDR3 DNA sequence: TGTGCCAGCAGCTGGGGGGGAGCGAACACTGAAGCTTTCTTT. Translation gives CASSWGGANTEAFF. The complete variable domain, with remaining parts taken from reference TRBV5-4 and TRBJ1-1, reads ETGVTQSPTHLIKTRGQQVTLRCSSQSGHNTVSWYQQALGQGPQFIFQYYREEENGRGNFPPRFSGLQFPNYSSELNVNALELDDSALYLCASSWGGANTEAFFGQGTRLTVV.

This chain links TRBV9 with TRBJ2-1; D perhaps matches TRBD2 (5 bases). Trimming removed 3 bases from V and 3 bases from J, with 22 bases in between. Germline V gene data show CDR1 as SGDLS and CDR2 as YYNGEE. The CDR3 is 18 amino acids. The CDR3 DNA reads TGTGCCAGCAGCGGCGGCCCCCAACACCGGGGATTCTACAATGAGCAGTTCTTC. It specifies CASSGGPQHRGFYNEQFF.

This clonotype turned up a few times. This rearrangement joins TRBV7-7 to TRBJ2-2; 14 nucleotides line up with TRBD2. CDR1 and CDR2 from the germline V gene are SSHAT and FNYEAQ (reference sequence). Germline trimming cut 6 bases from V and 3 bases from J; bases unmatched to any gene: 21. The CDR3 has 22 amino acids. CDR3 sequence (DNA): TGTGCCAGCAGGGACCCGACCGTGGGGACTAGCGGGGGTTTTTCGGACACCGGGGAGCTGTTTTTT. Translating it yields CASRDPTVGTSGGFSDTGELFF.

This clonotype has more than one count but fewer than ten. The V gene is TRBV5-6, the J gene TRBJ1-2, with D possibly TRBD1 on 5 matching bases. The CDR3 contains 13 residues. V was clipped by 7 bases and J by 7 bases, with 17 bases between them. The germline V gene has CDR1 SGHDT and CDR2 YYEEEE. CDR3: CASPSRRASGYTF. The CDR3 region has the DNA TGTGCCAGCCCGTCCCGCAGGGCCTCTGGCTACACCTTC. Full variable domain (rest looked up from reference TRBV5-6 and TRBJ1-2): DAGVTQSPTHLIKTRGQQVTLRCSPKSGHDTVSWYQQALGQGPQFIFQYYEEEERQRGNFPDRFSGHQFPNYSSELNVNALLLGDSALYLCASPSRRASGYTFGSGTRLTVV.

There are a few counts of this clonotype. This chain joins TRBV6-5 and TRBJ2-5; 12 bases map to TRBD2. Germline V gene lookup returns CDR1 MNHEY and CDR2 SVGAGI. V dropped 2 bases and J dropped 2; count of bases not matched to a gene: 0. The CDR3 totals 15 residues. The CDR3 DNA follows: TGTGCCAGCAGTTACGGGACTAGCGGGCAAGAGACCCAGTACTTC. Protein: CASSYGTSGQETQYF.

The chain carries TRBV6-2 or TRBV6-3 and TRBJ2-5; 10 positions agree with TRBD2. Per germline, CDR1 MNHEY and CDR2 SVGEGT. The CDR3 covers 16 residues. Trimming at V came to 0 bases and at J to 5 bases, leaving 6 bases not matched to a gene. CDR3 DNA: TGTGCCAGCAGTTACTCGAAAACTAGCGGGGACGAGACCCAGTACTTC. Amino acid sequence: CASSYSKTSGDETQYF.

DNA for the CDR3: TGTGCCTGGCGCGGTGGACTAGCGGGGGAAGATGAGCAGTTCTTC. It is translated as CAWRGGLAGEDEQFF. The V gene is TRBV30, the J gene TRBJ2-1; TRBD2 matches at 13 bases. The CDR3 is 15 amino acids. J was trimmed by 8 bases and V by 5 bases; bases with no gene match: 9. Germline assignment: CDR1 GTSNPN and CDR2 SVGIG (reference sequence).

This chain joins TRBV12-3 or TRBV12-4 and TRBJ1-2; 7 bases align to TRBD1. The CDR3 runs to 16 residues. The V gene end was trimmed by 3 bases and the J gene end by 3 bases; junction bases not matched to a gene: 10. The CDR3 spells CASSFYTRQGHYGYTF. In nucleotides, the CDR3 is TGTGCCAGCAGTTTTTATACGAGACAGGGTCACTATGGCTACACCTTC.

This rearrangement joins TRBV29-1 to TRBJ1-2; D is unresolved. V lost 6 bases and J lost 4, with 12 bases in between. The length of the CDR3 is 12 residues. In germline, CDR1 is SQVTM, CDR2 ANQGSEA. The CDR3 nucleotides read TGCAGCGTCGGTGGGCCGGGCTATGGCTACACCTTC. Its protein product is CSVGGPGYGYTF.

This clonotype came up a few times. The V call is TRBV6-1, the J call TRBJ2-1, with 7 bases that match TRBD2. Germline V gene sequence: CDR1 MNHNS, CDR2 SASEGT. J was trimmed by 1 base and V by 6 bases; bases with no gene match: 6. The CDR3 covers 15 residues. CDR3 amino acids: CASRPSGNSYNEQFF. The CDR3 DNA reads as TGTGCCAGCAGGCCCAGCGGGAATTCCTACAATGAGCAGTTCTTC.

The chain has TRBV5-6 and TRBJ2-7, with D possibly being TRBD2 (6 bases). The V gene's germline CDR1 is SGHDT and CDR2 YYEEEE. V was shortened by 4 bases and J by 6 bases, with 14 bases between the two germline ends. CDR3 length: 13 residues. CDR3 sequence reads: CASSLGLGGEQYV. CDR3 sequence (DNA): TGTGCCAGCAGCCTAGGATTGGGGGGCGAGCAGTACGTC.

This clonotype was seen a few times. CDR3 nucleotides: TGTGCCAGCTCGGGGATGGATCAGCCCCAGCATTTT. Amino acids: CASSGMDQPQHF. The chain is built from TRBV18 and TRBJ1-5, with D unresolved. V lost 6 bases and J lost 5, with 8 bases in between. Germline V gives CDR1 KGHSH, CDR2 LQKENI. The CDR3 runs to 12 residues.

The chain links TRBV20-1 to TRBJ2-4; possibly TRBD2 for D (6 bases). The germline V gene has CDR1 DFQATT and CDR2 SNEGSKA (reference sequence). V was shortened by 2 bases and J by 2 bases, with 7 bases between the two germline ends. This CDR3 contains 13 residues. In nucleotides, the CDR3 is TGCAGTGCTAGACGGGGGACCAAAAACATTCAGTACTTC. It yields the protein CSARRGTKNIQYF.

This chain uses TRBV24-1 with TRBJ2-3; 11 bases are shared with TRBD1. The junction had 5 bases not matched to a gene; V was cut back by 7 bases and J by 3 bases. The germline CDR1 and CDR2 sequences are KGHDR and SFDVKD. The CDR3 is 15 residues long. CDR3 in DNA: TGTGCCACCAGCAACCGGGACAGGGGGACAGATACGCAGTATTTT. Protein sequence: CATSNRDRGTDTQYF.

In this sample, this clonotype turned up a few times. The V gene is TRBV12-3 or TRBV12-4, the J gene TRBJ1-4; the D is unclear. Trimming stripped 3 bases from V and 12 bases from J, with 14 bases between. The CDR3 covers 13 residues. This CDR3 is CASSFGRAGELFF. The CDR3 nucleotides read TGTGCCAGCAGTTTCGGCCGGGCCGGGGAACTGTTTTTT.

The chain is built from TRBV7-2 and TRBJ1-5; 8 nucleotides match TRBD1. Trimming cost V 4 bases and J 6 bases; bases outside gene matches: 8. Germline-derived CDR1 and CDR2 are SGHTA and FQGNSA. This CDR3 is built from 15 residues. The CDR3 loop reads CASSWGQVDFQPQHF. The CDR3 nucleotides are TGTGCCAGCAGCTGGGGACAGGTTGACTTTCAGCCCCAGCATTTT.

J is TRBJ2-2 and V is TRBV4-1; 8 nucleotides agree with TRBD1. Per the germline V gene, CDR1 is MGHRA and CDR2 is YSYEKL. V shed 2 bases and J 4 bases; nucleotides not matched to a gene: 6. CDR3 length equals 16 residues. The CDR3 reads CASSQPGQGGTGELFF. Here the CDR3 DNA reads TGCGCCAGCAGCCAACCCGGACAGGGAGGCACCGGGGAGCTGTTTTTT.

This clonotype was counted between two and nine times. The chain is built from TRBV29-1 and TRBJ2-1; perhaps TRBD1 as D (5 bases). CDR3 length equals 13 residues. Trimming took off 6 bases at V and 9 bases at J, with 18 bases between the two ends. Germline assignment: CDR1 SQVTM and CDR2 ANQGSEA. DNA for the CDR3: TGCAGCGTCGGACATAAGCTAGGCGGTGAGCAGTTCTTC. Translated: CSVGHKLGGEQFF.

This chain uses TRBV12-3 or TRBV12-4 with TRBJ2-3; a weak D match, TRBD2 (6 bases). V was trimmed by 5 bases and J by 6 bases, leaving 27 bases between them. This CDR3 is 18 amino acids long. The CDR3 nucleotides read TGTGCCAGCAGTCTCCTCCGTTTGGAGGGTGGTTTGGCGGATACGCAGTATTTT. It translates to CASSLLRLEGGLADTQYF.

This clonotype has just a few counts. The chain links TRBV6-5 to TRBJ2-2; D might be TRBD2 (7 bases). This CDR3 region has 14 residues. Germline loops: CDR1 MNHEY, CDR2 SVGAGI. V dropped 0 bases and J dropped 10 bases, with 12 bases sitting between them. This CDR3 reads CASSYSGGAAELFF. The CDR3 nucleotides are TGTGCCAGCAGTTACTCGGGGGGGGCGGCGGAGCTGTTTTTT.

This clonotype occurred a few times. The gene calls are TRBV21-1 and TRBJ2-7; TRBD1, the table's D call, lacks a check against the DNA. TRBV21-1 is a pseudogene. CDR3 length: 16 amino acids. This CDR3 reads CASSKARGGHLYEQYV. In nucleotides, the CDR3 is TGTGCCAGCAGCAAAGCACGCGGGGGACATCTCTACGAGCAGTACGTC.